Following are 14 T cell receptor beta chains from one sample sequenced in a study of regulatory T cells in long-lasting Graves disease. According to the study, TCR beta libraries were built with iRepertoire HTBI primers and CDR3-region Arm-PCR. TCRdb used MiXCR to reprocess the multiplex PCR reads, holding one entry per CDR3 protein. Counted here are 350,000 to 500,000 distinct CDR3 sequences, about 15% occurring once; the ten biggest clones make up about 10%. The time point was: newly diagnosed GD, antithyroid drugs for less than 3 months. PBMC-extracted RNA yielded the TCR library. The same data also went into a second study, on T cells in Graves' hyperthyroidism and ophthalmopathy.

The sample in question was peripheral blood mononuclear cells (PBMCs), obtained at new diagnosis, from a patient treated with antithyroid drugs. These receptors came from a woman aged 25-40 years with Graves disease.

CDR3 region: CASSELVFRGTEAFF. As DNA, the CDR3 is TGTGCCAGCAGTGAATTAGTTTTTCGGGGCACTGAAGCTTTCTTT. The rearrangement joins TRBV6-1 to TRBJ1-1; D is uncertain. This CDR3 is 15 amino acids long. V was cut by 2 bases and J by 4 bases, with 14 bases left in between. From germline, CDR1 is MNHNS and CDR2 SASEGT.

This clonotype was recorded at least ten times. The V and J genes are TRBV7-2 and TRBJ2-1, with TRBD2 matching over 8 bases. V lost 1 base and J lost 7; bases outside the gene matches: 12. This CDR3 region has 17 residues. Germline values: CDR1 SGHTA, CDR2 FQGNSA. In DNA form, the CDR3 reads TGTGCCAGCAGCTTAGGGGGCCCCGGGACTAGTGATAATGAGCAGTTCTTC. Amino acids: CASSLGGPGTSDNEQFF.

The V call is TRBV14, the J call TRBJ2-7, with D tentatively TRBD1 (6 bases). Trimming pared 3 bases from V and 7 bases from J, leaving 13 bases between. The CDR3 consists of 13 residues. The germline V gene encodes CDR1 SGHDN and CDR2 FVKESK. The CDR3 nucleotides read TGTGCCAGCAGCCACAACAGGGTTGGGGAGCAGTACTTC. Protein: CASSHNRVGEQYF. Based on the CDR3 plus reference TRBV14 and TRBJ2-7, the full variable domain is EAGVTQFPSHSVIEKGQTVTLRCDPISGHDNLYWYRRVMGKEIKFLLHFVKESKQDESGMPNNRFLAERTGGTYSTLKVQPAELEDSGVYFCASSHNRVGEQYFGPGTRLTVT.

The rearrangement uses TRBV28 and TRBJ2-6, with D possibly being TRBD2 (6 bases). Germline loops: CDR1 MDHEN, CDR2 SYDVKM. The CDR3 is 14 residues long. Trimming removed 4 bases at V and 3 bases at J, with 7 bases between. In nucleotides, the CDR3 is TGTGCCAGCAGTTGGGGAGGTGGGGCCAACGTCCTGACTTTC. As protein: CASSWGGGANVLTF.

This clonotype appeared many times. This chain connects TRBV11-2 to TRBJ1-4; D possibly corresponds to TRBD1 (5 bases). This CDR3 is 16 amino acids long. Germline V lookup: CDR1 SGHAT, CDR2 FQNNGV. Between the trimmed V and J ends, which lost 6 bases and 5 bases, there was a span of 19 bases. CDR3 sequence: CASSFRGGSANEKLFF. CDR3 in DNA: TGTGCCAGCAGTTTCCGCGGGGGGAGCGCCAATGAAAAACTGTTTTTT.

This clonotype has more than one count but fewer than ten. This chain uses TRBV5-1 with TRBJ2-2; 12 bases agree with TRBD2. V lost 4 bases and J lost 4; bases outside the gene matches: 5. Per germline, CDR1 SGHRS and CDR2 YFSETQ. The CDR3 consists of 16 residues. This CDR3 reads CASSLAGGPSTGELFF. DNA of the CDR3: TGCGCCAGCAGCCTAGCGGGAGGGCCAAGCACCGGGGAGCTGTTTTTT.

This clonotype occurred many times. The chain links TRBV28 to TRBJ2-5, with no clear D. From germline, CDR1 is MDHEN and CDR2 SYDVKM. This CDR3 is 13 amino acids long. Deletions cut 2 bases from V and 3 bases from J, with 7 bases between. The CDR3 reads CASSLRHEETQYF. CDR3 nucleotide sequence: TGTGCCAGCAGTTTACGGCATGAAGAGACCCAGTACTTC.

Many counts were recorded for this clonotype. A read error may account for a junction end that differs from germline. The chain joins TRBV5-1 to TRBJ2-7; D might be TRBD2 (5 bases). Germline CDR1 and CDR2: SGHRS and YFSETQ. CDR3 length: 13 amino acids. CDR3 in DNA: TGTGCCAGCAGTTTGGACTCAACCTACGAGCAGTACTTC. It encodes CASSLDSTYEQYF.

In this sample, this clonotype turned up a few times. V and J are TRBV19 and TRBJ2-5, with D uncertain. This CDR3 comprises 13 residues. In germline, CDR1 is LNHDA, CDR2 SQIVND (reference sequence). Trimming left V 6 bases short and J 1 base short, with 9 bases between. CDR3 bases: TGTGCCAGTAGGTCGGCGGTCCAAGAGACCCAGTACTTC. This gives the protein CASRSAVQETQYF.

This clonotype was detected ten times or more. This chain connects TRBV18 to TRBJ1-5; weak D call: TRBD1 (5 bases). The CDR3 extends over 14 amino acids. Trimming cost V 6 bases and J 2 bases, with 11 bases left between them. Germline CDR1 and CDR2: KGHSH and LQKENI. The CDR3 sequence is CASSPGDRNQPQHF. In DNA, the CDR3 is TGTGCCAGCTCCCCGGGGGATCGCAATCAGCCCCAGCATTTT.

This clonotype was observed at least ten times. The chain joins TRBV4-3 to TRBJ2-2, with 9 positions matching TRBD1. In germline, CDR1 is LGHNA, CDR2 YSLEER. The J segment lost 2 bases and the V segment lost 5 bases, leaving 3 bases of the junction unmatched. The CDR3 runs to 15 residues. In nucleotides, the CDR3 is TGCGCCAGCAGCTCGGGACAGGGTAACACCGGGGAGCTGTTTTTT. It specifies CASSSGQGNTGELFF.

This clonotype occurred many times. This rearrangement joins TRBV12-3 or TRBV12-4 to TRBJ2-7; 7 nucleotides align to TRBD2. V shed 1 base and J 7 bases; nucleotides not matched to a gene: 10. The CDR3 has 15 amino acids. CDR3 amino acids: CASSLGGGRPPEQYF. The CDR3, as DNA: TGTGCCAGCAGTTTAGGGGGCGGGAGACCCCCGGAGCAGTACTTC.

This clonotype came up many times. Here the CDR3 reads CASSLHGAGELFF. Written as DNA, the CDR3 is TGTGCCAGCAGTCTACACGGTGCCGGGGAGCTGTTTTTT. V and J are TRBV28 and TRBJ2-2; no clear D. The CDR3 contains 13 residues. CDR1 is MDHEN and CDR2 is SYDVKM in the germline V gene. Trimming left V 5 bases short and J 6 bases short, with 10 bases between.

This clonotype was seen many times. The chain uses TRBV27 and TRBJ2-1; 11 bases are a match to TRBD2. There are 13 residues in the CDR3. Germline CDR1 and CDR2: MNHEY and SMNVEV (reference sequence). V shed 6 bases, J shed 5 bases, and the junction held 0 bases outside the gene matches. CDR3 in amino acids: CASRLAGDNEQFF. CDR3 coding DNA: TGTGCCAGCAGACTAGCGGGAGACAATGAGCAGTTCTTC.